The clone carrying this T cell receptor beta chain has ten or more counts. CDR1 is ENHRY, CDR2 SYGVKD, per germline. Trimming pared 0 bases from V and 3 bases from J, leaving 11 bases between. The CDR3 runs 15 residues. This sample stems from a study of neurological immune-mediated disorders. Each CDR3 protein gets one entry after TCRdb re-called the 5' RACE reads with MiXCR. The top ten clones hold around 3.1% of a sample with just under 60,000 distinct CDR3 sequences, under 4.5% of them seen once. This TCR was sampled from a woman under 40 with multiple sclerosis. The material sequenced was PBMCs. The chain joins TRBV10-3 to TRBJ1-2, with a weak D call TRBD1 (5 bases). In DNA, the CDR3 is TGTGCCATCAGTGAGTCGGGACGGCTTGACTATGGCTACACCTTC. This sequence encodes CAISESGRLDYGYTF.